This T cell receptor (beta chain) was retrieved from a study of CD8 T cells in Susac syndrome (dated by TCRdb to the late 2010s). As for the study more broadly: The study used repertoire sequencing to test whether antigen drove CD8+ T cell activation and differentiation in Susac syndrome. Broader findings and caveats from the paper: The study acknowledged that relatively few individuals were included in the TCR sequencing and HLA analysis.

This clonotype was picked up one time. Its antigen has not been determined. No base quality values were provided; no much bigger clone lies one nucleotide off. Evidence from one read is weak. RNA was extracted using the RNeasy kit, and about 0.5 to 1 microgram was reverse transcribed with random hexamers. TCR beta CDR3 regions were amplified with the immunoSEQ multiplex PCR assay covering 54 Vbeta and 13 Jbeta segments. PCR amplification bias was corrected by using a synthetic template baseline for primer optimization and computational correction. Turning to the authors' computational methods: Only productive sequences were kept, with reads annotated to V, D and J genes according to IMGT and analyzed in immunoSEQ Analyzer. Clonality was computed as one minus Shannon entropy normalized by log2 of the number of productive unique sequences. For each patient and control, public and private clones were evaluated among the 100 most prevalent clones. Susac-specific clones were defined as absent from healthy and MS cohorts, over a thousand published viral clones and other ImmuneACCESS disease sequences. TCRdb itself trimmed the public reads at Q25 with fastp, ran MiXCR and retained productive beta chains. Every entry covers one CDR3 protein and lists the most common genes and DNA from its rows. What appears here as the V and J calls and clone size reflects TCRdb's work, not the paper's. This sample lists under 250,000 distinct CDR3 sequences; around 93% were detected once. The top ten constitute roughly 0.07% of the sample.

High-throughput TCR beta sequencing profiled peripheral blood CD8+ and CD4+ T cells from healthy donors, Susac syndrome patients and multiple sclerosis patients. Treatment-naive patients with stable or active relapsing-remitting disease fulfilling revised McDonald criteria were used as multiple sclerosis controls. Bulk CD8+ and CD4+ T cells were purified magnetically by negative isolation, whereas CD8+ TEMRA cells were enriched by FACS. Blood was drawn into EDTA tubes, processed within 24 hours, and PBMCs were isolated by density gradient centrifugation. PBMCs intended for TCR sequencing were cryopreserved in liquid nitrogen and were subsequently thawed in a 37 degrees C water bath. Purity of sorted or isolated CD4+, CD8+ and CD8+ TEMRA cells was at least 90%. Including cysteine and phenylalanine, the CDR3 has 13 amino acids. The read is trimmed to its CDR3 DNA, 39 bases read in frame from base 1. From a lookup of the germline V gene, CDR1 and CDR2 are MDHEN and SYDVKM. Unmatched junction bases come to 2, with V trimmed by 6 bases and J by 6 bases.

The sequence links TRBV28 to TRBJ2-1, with 10 bases matching TRBD2. This sequence was found in a human donor with multiple sclerosis. Material: CD4+ T cells from PBMCs. The CDR3 corresponds to CASRGTSANEQFF. The DNA sequence follows: TGTGCCAGCAGGGGGACTAGCGCCAATGAGCAGTTCTTC. Full variable domain (CDR3 extended with the reference TRBV28 and TRBJ2-1 proteins): DVKVTQSSRYLVKRTGEKVFLECVQDMDHENMFWYRQDPGLGLRLIYFSYDVKMKEKGDIPEGYSVSREKKERFSLILESASTNQTSMYLCASRGTSANEQFFGPGTRLTVL.